Listed below are T cell receptor beta chains from one sample, sequenced in a study of T cell responses to AZD1222 COVID-19 vaccine. TCRdb keeps only in-frame clones here, not all; method: immunoSEQ multiplex PCR. The sample holds more than 75,000 clones, about 90% seen once. The sequencing used peripheral blood, collected on day 0 of AZD1222 vaccination. The source of these receptors is an adult in good health. Both conserved end residues are part of each CDR3. The D gene is left open where the match is weak. For some rows the clone size is stated as once, few or many, or as a class when expanded; others skip it.

TRBJ2-2,TRBV24-1,TRBD2,NA,CATGEGTGELFF,TGTGCCACAGGGGAGGGTACCGGGGAGCTGTTTTTT
TRBJ1-2,TRBV2,NA,NA,CASTLGGQYGYTF,TGTGCCAGCACCCTTGGCGGACAGTATGGCTACACCTTC
TRBJ2-5,TRBV24-1,NA,few,CATRARVTTGDRETQYF,TGTGCCACCCGTGCGAGGGTTACAACGGGAGATAGAGAGACCCAGTACTTC
TRBJ1-3,TRBV7-6,NA,NA,CASSPLEGPGNTIYF,TGTGCCAGCAGCCCCCTGGAGGGACCTGGAAACACCATATATTTT
TRBJ2-7,TRBV7-8,NA,NA,CASSLVPSGEQYF,TGTGCCAGCAGCTTGGTTCCGTCGGGGGAGCAGTACTTC
TRBJ2-3,TRBV9,NA,few,CASSVTLVENTDTQYF,TGTGCCAGCAGCGTTACACTAGTGGAAAACACAGATACGCAGTATTTT
TRBJ2-2,TRBV5-6,TRBD1,NA,CASSVRGTVNTGELFF,TGTGCCAGCAGCGTGAGAGGGACAGTAAACACCGGGGAGCTGTTTTTT
TRBJ1-5,TRBV19,TRBD1,NA,CASSAPTGGLEPQHF,TGTGCCAGTAGTGCTCCGACAGGGGGCTTAGAGCCCCAGCATTTT
TRBJ2-7,TRBV2,TRBD1,NA,CASRGQTNYEQYF,TGTGCCAGCAGGGGACAGACGAACTACGAGCAGTACTTC
TRBJ2-7,TRBV6-2/TRBV6-3,NA,NA,CASSLGLWRGPPYEQYF,TGTGCCAGCAGTTTGGGACTCTGGAGGGGCCCCCCTTACGAGCAGTACTTC
TRBJ2-3,TRBV7-9,TRBD2,NA,CASRGPLAGNADTQYF,TGTGCCAGCAGGGGCCCGCTAGCGGGGAACGCAGATACGCAGTATTTT
TRBJ1-4,TRBV6-6,TRBD1,NA,CASDRVGSNEKLFF,TGTGCCAGTGACAGGGTCGGCAGTAATGAAAAACTGTTTTTT
TRBJ2-7,TRBV29-1,TRBD1,NA,CSVARGQSEQYF,TGCAGCGTCGCCAGGGGGCAGAGCGAGCAGTACTTC
TRBJ1-6,TRBV7-6,NA,NA,CASSPMGRGQSPLHF,TGTGCCAGCAGCCCTATGGGCAGGGGACAATCACCCCTCCACTTT
TRBJ1-3,TRBV5-1,NA,NA,CASSSGFVVPPGNTIYF,TGCGCCAGCAGCTCGGGATTTGTGGTACCACCCGGAAACACCATATATTTT
TRBJ2-7,TRBV27,NA,NA,CASSLSMARGEQYF,TGTGCCAGCAGTTTATCTATGGCTCGGGGCGAGCAGTACTTC
TRBJ1-4,TRBV14,NA,NA,CASSQVHGLVAEKLFF,TGTGCCAGCAGCCAAGTTCACGGTCTAGTGGCTGAAAAACTGTTTTTT
TRBJ1-5,TRBV15,NA,NA,CATSPLVGSYSNQPQHF,TGTGCCACCAGCCCGCTAGTAGGGTCTTATAGCAATCAGCCCCAGCATTTT
TRBJ1-1,TRBV28,NA,NA,CASSSYSGTDTEAFF,TGTGCCAGCAGTTCTTACTCCGGGACGGACACTGAAGCTTTCTTT
TRBJ1-2,TRBV7-3,TRBD1,NA,CASSLGQYYGYTF,TGTGCCAGCAGCTTGGGACAGTACTATGGCTACACCTTC
TRBJ2-1,TRBV5-1,NA,NA,CASSLLGGGVYNEQFF,TGCGCCAGCAGCTTGTTAGGCGGGGGCGTTTACAATGAGCAGTTCTTC
TRBJ2-7,TRBV7-2,NA,few,CASSLQGYEQYF,TGTGCCAGCAGCCTACAGGGTTACGAGCAGTACTTC
TRBJ2-7,TRBV21-1,NA,NA,CASSKGVGAFLSYEQYF,TGTGCCAGCAGCAAAGGGGTAGGGGCCTTCCTCTCCTACGAGCAGTACTTC